One sample yielded the 32 T cell receptor beta chains listed below, sequenced in a study of T cell clonality in common variable immunodeficiency. The method was immunoSEQ multiplex PCR; TCRdb's version includes in-frame clones alone and lacks a portion of them. The repertoire has around 60,000 clones, none seen only once; the ten largest take less than 2%. The sequenced material came from peripheral blood mononuclear cells. The receptor set was obtained from a person aged 18 to 69 in good health.

This clone was counted at least ten times. The read ends 3 residues shy of where the CDR3 ends; the end is completed using the germline J gene. This chain uses TRBV20-1 with TRBJ2-2, with D possibly being TRBD1 (5 bases). The CDR3 length is 14 residues. Trimming pared 2 bases from V and 4 bases from J, leaving 11 bases between. From germline, CDR1 is DFQATT and CDR2 SNEGSKA (reference sequence). Partial CDR3 DNA: TGCAGTGCTAGAAAAGGGGCAGGCACCGGGGAG. Residues: CSARKGAGTGE. The complete CDR3 reads CSARKGAGTGELFF.

In this sample, this clone turned up many times. The read ends 3 residues shy of where the CDR3 ends; the end is completed using the germline J gene. This chain joins TRBV2 and TRBJ2-3; 8 nucleotides line up with TRBD2. With V trimmed by 1 base and J by 3 bases, 3 bases remained unmatched. This CDR3 has 15 amino acids. From germline, CDR1 is SNHLY and CDR2 FYNNEI. The covered CDR3 bases are TGTGCCAGCAGTGAAGGATTAGCGGGAACAGATACG. Translation gives CASSEGLAGTDT. The full CDR3 sequence reads CASSEGLAGTDTQYF.

This clone showed up many times. The read terminates 3 residues ahead of where the CDR3 ends, so the germline J gene completes it. V usage is TRBV20-1 and J usage is TRBJ2-1; tentatively, D is TRBD1 (6 bases). Germline-derived CDR1 and CDR2 are DFQATT and SNEGSKA (reference sequence). CDR3 size: 13 residues. V was clipped by 5 bases and J by 7 bases, with 15 bases between them. The part of the CDR3 DNA that was read is TGCAGTGCTTCCTCTCACAGGGAGAATGAG. This codes for CSASSHRENE. The CDR3 in full is CSASSHRENEQFF.

This clone was detected ten times or more. The read stops 3 residues short of the end of the CDR3; the missing end is completed from the germline J gene. The genes are TRBV20-1 and TRBJ2-5; D is perhaps TRBD1 (5 bases). Trimming took 3 bases from V and 5 from J, leaving 16 bases between them. Germline lookup yields CDR1 DFQATT and CDR2 SNEGSKA (reference sequence). The CDR3 runs 14 residues. The chain's CDR3 is CSASFPQGSETQYF. The DNA read from the CDR3 is TGCAGTGCTAGCTTCCCGCAGGGATCGGAGACC.

This clone was seen repeatedly, ten times or more. Partial CDR3 DNA: TGTGCCAGCAGCTTAACTGCCAGCGGGAAGCTCACCGGGGAG. Protein product: CASSLTASGKLTGE. The full CDR3 protein is CASSLTASGKLTGELFF. The rearrangement joins TRBV7-3 to TRBJ2-2; 7 nucleotides agree with TRBD2. The read terminates 3 residues ahead of where the CDR3 ends, so the germline J gene completes it. V was pared by 0 bases and J by 4 bases, with 8 bases of the junction left unmatched. The germline gives CDR1 SGHTA, CDR2 FQGTGA. This CDR3 has 17 residues.

This clone was recorded many times. An end of the junction differs from the germline gene, which may be a read error. The sequenced fragment ends 3 residues before the CDR3 boundary, so the rest is inferred from the germline J gene. The rearrangement joins TRBV20-1 to TRBJ1-1, with D possibly TRBD1 on 6 matching bases. The length of the CDR3 is 14 residues. The germline CDR1 and CDR2 sequences are DFQATT and SNEGSKA (reference sequence). CDR3 sequence: CGASRGQSNTEAFF. CDR3 DNA (partial): TGCGGTGCATCCCGCGGACAGTCGAACACTGAA.

This clone was observed many times. The CDR3 end lies 3 residues beyond the end of the read and is filled in from the germline J gene. V and J are TRBV6-4 and TRBJ1-1; D may be TRBD1 (5 bases). The CDR3 length is 15 residues. Per germline, CDR1 MRHNA and CDR2 SNTAGT. V lost 3 bases and J 0 bases, leaving 11 bases between the germline ends. CDR3 loop: CASSEPTEMNTEAFF. The CDR3 bases that were read are TGTGCCAGCAGTGAACCGACAGAGATGAACACTGAA.

The table lists this clone with many counts. Read coverage stops 3 residues before the CDR3 terminus; the germline J gene supplies the remainder. This chain links TRBV6-1 with TRBJ2-7; D unresolved. Germline loops: CDR1 MNHNS, CDR2 SASEGT. Trimming removed 1 base at V and 4 bases at J, with 8 bases between. The CDR3 is made up of 13 amino acids. The part of the CDR3 DNA that was read is TGTGCCAGCAGTGAAGTTTCGGTTTACGAG. This encodes CASSEVSVYE. The full CDR3 protein reads CASSEVSVYEQYF.

This clone was counted many times. The sequenced fragment ends 3 residues before the CDR3 boundary, so the rest is inferred from the germline J gene. The chain is built from TRBV5-4 and TRBJ1-3, with TRBD1 matching 9 bases. Germline lookup yields CDR1 SGHNT and CDR2 YYREEE (reference sequence). The V and J ends lost 3 bases and 4 bases, in that order; junction bases with no gene match: 2. The CDR3 totals 14 residues. The CDR3 DNA, read in part, is TGTGCCAGCAGCTCGACAGGGGGGGGAAACACC. Protein: CASSSTGGGNT. From start to end, the CDR3 is CASSSTGGGNTIYF.

This clone was picked up many times. Read coverage stops 3 residues before the CDR3 terminus; the germline J gene supplies the remainder. The V call is TRBV14, the J call TRBJ2-7, with TRBD1 matching 8 bases. This CDR3 comprises 14 residues. Germline V CDR1 and CDR2: SGHDN, FVKESK. J lost 3 bases, V lost 4 bases, and 5 bases had no gene match. CDR3 sequence: CASSRRDRFYEQYF. Partial CDR3 DNA: TGTGCCAGCAGCCGACGGGACAGGTTCTACGAG.

This clone came up many times. The CDR3 sequence is CASSFGQGGYGYTF. The sequenced CDR3 bases are TGTGCCAGCAGCTTCGGACAGGGAGGCTATGGC. The chain is built from TRBV7-3 and TRBJ1-2, with TRBD1 matching over 8 bases. The read terminates 3 residues ahead of where the CDR3 ends, so the germline J gene completes it. The ends lost 3 bases at V and 4 bases at J; junction bases unmatched: 4. Germline V gives CDR1 SGHTA, CDR2 FQGTGA. The CDR3 is 14 residues long.

For this clone: Its ends do not fully match the called genes, so a read error is possible. From the germline J gene comes the end of the CDR3, since the read stops 3 residues before it. J is TRBJ2-1 and V is TRBV7-3; 10 bases map to TRBD1. CDR3 length equals 15 residues. Germline V gene lookup returns CDR1 SGHTA and CDR2 FQGTGA. Partial CDR3 DNA: TGTTCCAGCAGCTTGAGGGACAGGGGAGGCAATGAG. It is translated as CSSSLRDRGGNE. From start to end, the CDR3 is CSSSLRDRGGNEQFF.

This clone came up many times. CDR3 DNA (partial): TGTGCCAACTCCCCGGGGGGCCTAACAGATACG. Translation gives CANSPGGLTDT. The full CDR3 is CANSPGGLTDTQYF. The chain combines TRBV2 with TRBJ2-3; possible D gene TRBD2, 7 bases. The CDR3 end falls 3 residues outside the read, so it is completed with the germline J gene. The CDR3 runs 14 residues. Per the germline V gene, CDR1 is SNHLY and CDR2 is FYNNEI. V gave up 10 bases and J gave up 3 bases, with 17 bases separating them.

This clone was seen ten or more times. Read sequence stops 3 residues before the CDR3 end, and the germline J gene provides the missing end. This chain links TRBV29-1 with TRBJ1-1, with a weak D call TRBD1 (5 bases). This CDR3 has 14 residues. Trimming cost V 5 bases and J 1 base, with 14 bases left between them. The germline gives CDR1 SQVTM, CDR2 ANQGSEA. CDR3 in amino acids: CSVSPDRTNTEAFF. The DNA read from the CDR3 is TGCAGCGTTTCTCCAGACAGAACGAACACTGAA.

This clone was seen many times. The read is 3 residues too short to cover the CDR3 end, so that end is filled in from the germline J gene. The V call is TRBV7-8, the J call TRBJ1-4, with D perhaps matching TRBD1 (6 bases). The germline CDR1 and CDR2 sequences are SGHVS and FQNEAQ. The germline V and J ends were trimmed by 1 base and 6 bases, with 15 bases remaining between them. CDR3 length: 16 amino acids. CDR3 amino acids: CASSLGPQGKHEKLFF. CDR3 DNA, as far as it was read: TGTGCCAGCAGCTTAGGGCCGCAGGGGAAACATGAAAAA.

There are many counts of this clone. The read gets to within 3 residues of the CDR3 end, and the germline J gene fills in the rest. V gene TRBV7-9 combines with J gene TRBJ2-7; TRBD2 agrees at 7 bases. CDR3 length: 14 residues. With 3 bases clipped from V and 6 bases from J, the junction kept 8 bases outside the gene matches. The germline V gene has CDR1 SEHNR and CDR2 FQNEAQ (reference sequence). CDR3 sequence: CASSFSGITGEQYF. CDR3 bases read: TGTGCCAGCAGCTTCAGCGGGATAACCGGCGAG.

This clone was found a few times. The read halts 3 residues ahead of the CDR3 end, with the missing end drawn from the germline J gene. The chain joins TRBV7-9 to TRBJ2-7; a weak D match, TRBD1 (5 bases). The CDR3 has 14 residues. The germline V gene encodes CDR1 SEHNR and CDR2 FQNEAQ (reference sequence). V shed 4 bases and J shed 3 bases, with 13 bases lying between them. CDR3 bases read: TGTGCCAGCAGCTCAGACCTGCAGGGCTACGAG. Protein sequence: CASSSDLQGYE. The full CDR3 is CASSSDLQGYEQYF.

This clone was seen ten or more times. The CDR3 extends 3 residues past the end of the read, so its final part is completed from the germline J gene. This rearrangement joins TRBV11-2 to TRBJ2-1, with a tentative D call TRBD1 (6 bases). CDR3 size: 15 residues. Looked up from germline, CDR1 is SGHAT and CDR2 is FQNNGV. V lost 0 bases and J 4 bases, leaving 10 bases between the germline ends. CDR3 sequence reads: CASSLEGAGYNEQFF. The part of the CDR3 DNA that was read is TGTGCCAGCAGCTTAGAGGGGGCTGGGTACAATGAG.

About this clone itself: Coverage ceases 3 residues before the CDR3 finishes, and the germline J gene fills in the end. The chain joins TRBV5-1 to TRBJ2-4, with D tentatively TRBD1 (6 bases). CDR1 SGHRS and CDR2 YFSETQ come from the germline V gene. The CDR3 contains 14 residues. This CDR3 reads CASSPVQGNYGQYF. The sequenced CDR3 bases are TGCGCCAGCAGCCCCGTTCAGGGGAACTATGGT.

This clone was recorded at least ten times. The missing CDR3 end, 3 residues past where the read stops, is filled in from the germline J gene. This rearrangement joins TRBV18 to TRBJ2-7; weak D call: TRBD1 (6 bases). CDR1 and CDR2 from the germline V gene are KGHSH and LQKENI. V was cut by 1 base and J by 3 bases, with 10 bases left in between. The CDR3 length is 14 residues. The CDR3 reads CASSPQNRVYEQYF. The CDR3 bases that were read are TGTGCCAGCTCACCACAGAACAGGGTCTACGAG.

This clone was seen many times. The read ends 3 residues shy of where the CDR3 ends; the end is completed using the germline J gene. This sequence joins TRBV6-2 or TRBV6-3 and TRBJ2-7; D perhaps matches TRBD1 (7 bases). The CDR3 has 17 residues. V lost 0 bases to trimming and J lost 4 bases, with 19 bases between them. From germline, CDR1 is MNHEY and CDR2 SVGEGT. The CDR3 spells CASSYSRQGGGGYEQYF. The part of the CDR3 DNA that was read is TGTGCCAGCAGTTACTCACGACAGGGCGGAGGGGGATACGAG.

This clone appeared many times. The read is 3 residues too short to cover the CDR3 end, so that end is filled in from the germline J gene. In the same sample, other DNA sequences code for this CDR3. The rearrangement links TRBV7-3 to TRBJ2-2; 7 nucleotides match TRBD1. From germline, CDR1 is SGHTA and CDR2 FQGTGA. J was trimmed by 0 bases and V by 2 bases; bases with no gene match: 0. The CDR3 is made up of 15 amino acids. Incomplete CDR3 DNA: TGTGCCAGCAGCTTAGGGACAGCGAACACCGGGGAG. This gives the protein CASSLGTANTGE. The full CDR3 is CASSLGTANTGELFF.

This clone was recorded many times. The CDR3 goes on 3 residues after the read ends, and that part is filled in from the germline J gene. The V and J genes are TRBV29-1 and TRBJ2-1; TRBD2 aligns across 12 bases. The CDR3 is 17 amino acids. J gave up 0 bases and V 3 bases, and 6 bases lay outside the gene matches. CDR1 is SQVTM, CDR2 ANQGSEA, per germline. The CDR3 loop is CSVETSGSYRSYNEQFF. Partial CDR3 DNA: TGCAGCGTTGAGACTAGCGGGAGCTACCGCTCCTACAATGAG.

This clone was observed at least ten times. The read ends 3 residues early relative to the CDR3; the germline J gene fills the gap. The chain couples TRBV19 to TRBJ1-1; D gene uncertain. V was cut by 3 bases and J by 6 bases, with 8 bases left in between. The CDR3 is 12 residues long. Looked up from germline, CDR1 is LNHDA and CDR2 is SQIVND (reference sequence). The CDR3 region is CASSIGEAEAFF. CDR3 DNA, as far as it was read: TGTGCCAGTAGTATCGGGGAGGCTGAA.

This clone was observed at least ten times. The CDR3 extends 3 residues past the end of the read, so its final part is completed from the germline J gene. This chain links TRBV28 with TRBJ1-1; D unresolved. The germline V gene encodes CDR1 MDHEN and CDR2 SYDVKM. The CDR3 sequence is 11 residues long. The CDR3: CASSHSLQAFF. The part of the CDR3 DNA that was read is TGTGCCAGCAGTCACTCCTTACAA.

In its sample, this clone was seen many times. The CDR3 is cut off 3 residues early in the read; its end comes from the germline J gene. The chain joins TRBV2 to TRBJ2-5; TRBD2 agrees at 13 bases. Trimming at V came to 5 bases and at J to 4 bases, leaving 7 bases not matched to a gene. The germline V gene has CDR1 SNHLY and CDR2 FYNNEI. The CDR3 sequence is 16 residues long. The CDR3 here is CASSPLAGGPSETQYF. The CDR3 bases that were read are TGTGCCAGCAGTCCACTAGCGGGAGGGCCCTCAGAGACC. The full variable domain, rest sourced from reference TRBV2 and TRBJ2-5, is EPEVTQTPSHQVTQMGQEVILRCVPISNHLYFYWYRQILGQKVEFLVSFYNNEISEKSEIFDDQFSVERPDGSNFTLKIRSTKLEDSAMYFCASSPLAGGPSETQYFGPGTRLLVL.

This clone came up many times. The read ends 3 residues shy of where the CDR3 ends; the end is completed using the germline J gene. The rearrangement joins TRBV5-1 to TRBJ1-1; D call uncertain. CDR3 size: 14 residues. Trimming removed 0 bases at V and 2 bases at J, with 8 bases between. From germline, CDR1 is SGHRS and CDR2 YFSETQ. Partial CDR3 DNA: TGCGCCAGCAGCTTGGCGGGTTCTAACACTGAA. Translating it yields CASSLAGSNTE. Given in full, the CDR3 is CASSLAGSNTEAFF.

This clone was detected ten times or more. The CDR3 end is not reached by the read, which stops 3 residues before it; the germline J gene fills it in. The rearrangement links TRBV24-1 to TRBJ2-2, with 9 bases lining up with TRBD1. J lost 2 bases, V lost 4 bases, and 4 bases had no gene match. Germline V gene sequence: CDR1 KGHDR, CDR2 SFDVKD. The CDR3 totals 16 residues. Incomplete CDR3 DNA: TGTGCCACCAGTGAACCGGGACAGGGTAACACCGGGGAG. Translation: CATSEPGQGNTGE. Given in full, the CDR3 is CATSEPGQGNTGELFF.

This clone was detected many times. The read gets to within 3 residues of the CDR3 end, and the germline J gene fills in the rest. This chain connects TRBV2 to TRBJ2-2; 7 positions match TRBD2. The CDR3 is 16 residues long. V lost 6 bases and J lost 3; bases outside the gene matches: 10. Germline CDR1 is SNHLY and CDR2 is FYNNEI. The CDR3 loop reads CASSETGTMYTGELFF. The DNA read from the CDR3 is TGTGCCAGCAGCGAAACCGGGACTATGTACACCGGGGAG. The variable domain in full, completed from reference TRBV2 and TRBJ2-2, reads EPEVTQTPSHQVTQMGQEVILRCVPISNHLYFYWYRQILGQKVEFLVSFYNNEISEKSEIFDDQFSVERPDGSNFTLKIRSTKLEDSAMYFCASSETGTMYTGELFFGEGSRLTVL.

In this sample, this clone turned up many times. The sequence runs out 3 residues before the end of the CDR3; the remainder is reconstructed from the germline J gene. The V call is TRBV20-1, the J call TRBJ1-5; D ambiguous. CDR3 size: 13 residues. Germline CDR1 DFQATT, CDR2 SNEGSKA (reference sequence). V was pared by 1 base and J by 6 bases, with 10 bases between. CDR3 DNA (partial): TGCAGTGCTAGAGTTTCCCGGGGTCAGCCC. Its protein product is CSARVSRGQP. The complete CDR3 protein is CSARVSRGQPQHF.

In this sample, this clone turned up many times. The CDR3 goes on 3 residues after the read ends, and that part is filled in from the germline J gene. The rearrangement uses TRBV6-2 or TRBV6-3 and TRBJ2-5; TRBD2 matches at 8 bases. The V segment lost 4 bases and the J segment 3 bases; nucleotides outside the gene matches: 13. This CDR3 spans 17 amino acids. In germline, CDR1 is MNHEY, CDR2 SVGEGT. Partial CDR3 DNA: TGTGCCAGCAGTTTCGACGGGGGGGCCGGTGTCAAAGAGACC. Translation: CASSFDGGAGVKET. The full CDR3 is CASSFDGGAGVKETQYF.

This clone was observed at least ten times. The read is 3 residues too short to cover the CDR3 end, so that end is filled in from the germline J gene. V gene TRBV4-1 combines with J gene TRBJ1-6; TRBD1 agrees at 7 bases. The germline CDR1 and CDR2 sequences are MGHRA and YSYEKL. V was clipped by 1 base and J by 9 bases; unmatched bases: 9. The CDR3 has 16 residues. Incomplete CDR3 DNA: TGCGCCAGCAGCCAAGGAGGAGGGGGCCCTTCTTCACCC. It codes for CASSQGGGGPSSP. From start to end, the CDR3 is CASSQGGGGPSSPLHF.